Listed here is a single T cell receptor beta chain. Trimming shortened V by 3 bases and J by 9 bases, and 24 bases separated the two germline ends. The germline V gene has CDR1 DFQATT and CDR2 SNEGSKA (reference sequence). The CDR3 length is 16 residues. The data derive from a study of blood T cell repertoires in COVID-19. For the study at large: COVID-19 samples from acute and convalescent phases originated in the United States, Italy and Spain. PBMCs, B-cell-depleted T cells, or T cells provided the cDNA or gDNA that made up the material.

Per the original data handling: Estimation of nucleated cell counts relied on the amplification of reference gene primers. Clones were sequenced by immunoSEQ multiplex PCR, and TCRdb holds only the in-frame ones, with some missing. V and J calls and clone size follow that table, whereas D and trimming were derived from the DNA. The repertoire includes 110,000 or so clones, more than 60% of them detected once, and roughly 6.2% sits in the top ten. This TCR was sampled from a man in his sixties or seventies with acute or convalescent COVID-19. The genes are TRBV20-1 and TRBJ1-5, with a weak D call TRBD1 (5 bases). The material sequenced was peripheral blood. The CDR3 sequence: CSASRSSGTLRGPQHF. CDR3 in DNA: TGCAGTGCTAGTCGGTCTAGCGGGACTCTAAGGGGGCCCCAGCATTTT.